The sequence of this T cell receptor beta chain was determined in a study of blood T cell repertoires in COVID-19. Original handling: Reference gene primers were amplified, and this amplification served to estimate nucleated cell counts. Sequenced by immunoSEQ multiplex PCR; TCRdb stores in-frame clones only, minus some. The DNA was the basis for D and trimming; V, J and clone size are from that table. The sample consists of about 74,000 clones, about 90% of them appearing once. In germline, CDR1 is MNHNY, CDR2 SVGAGI (reference sequence). The CDR3 length is 11 residues. This clone was found a few times.

The sequence was obtained from a woman of 80 years or more with active or convalescent COVID-19. Source material: peripheral blood. The chain employs TRBV6-6 and TRBJ2-7; 7 nucleotides match TRBD2. CDR3 DNA: TGTGCTGGGGGGGACCTATACGAGCAGTACTTC. This encodes CAGGDLYEQYF.